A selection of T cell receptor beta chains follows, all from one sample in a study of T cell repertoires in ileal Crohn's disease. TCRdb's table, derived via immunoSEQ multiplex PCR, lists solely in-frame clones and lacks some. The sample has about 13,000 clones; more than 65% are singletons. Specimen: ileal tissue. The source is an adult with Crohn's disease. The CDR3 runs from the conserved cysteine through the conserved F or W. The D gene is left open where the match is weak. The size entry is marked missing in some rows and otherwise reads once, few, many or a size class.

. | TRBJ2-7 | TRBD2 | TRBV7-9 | TGTGCCAGCAGCTTGGGCAAGACTAGCGGGGGCACCTACGAGCAGTACTTC | CASSLGKTSGGTYEQYF
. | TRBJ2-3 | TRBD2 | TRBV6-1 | TGTGCCAGCAGTGAAGCGGTGGCTAGCGGGGGGGATACGCAGTATTTT | CASSEAVASGGDTQYF
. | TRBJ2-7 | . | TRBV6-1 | TGTGCCAGCCGCGAGTCAGTCTACGAGCAGTACTTC | CASRESVYEQYF
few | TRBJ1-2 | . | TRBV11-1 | TGTGCCAGGCCGGATAGAAAGGAATATAATTTTAACTATGGCTACACCTTC | CARPDRKEYNFNYGYTF
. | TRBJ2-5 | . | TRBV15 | TGTGCCACCAGCTATAGGGGGGCCAGGCTCCAAGAGACCCAGTACTTC | CATSYRGARLQETQYF
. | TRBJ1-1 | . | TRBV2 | TGTGCCAGCAGTGTAAGGAACACTGAAGCTTTCTTT | CASSVRNTEAFF
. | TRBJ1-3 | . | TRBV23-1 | TGCGCCAGCAGTCAATCAGGCGGTAGCTCTGGAAACACCATATATTTT | CASSQSGGSSGNTIYF
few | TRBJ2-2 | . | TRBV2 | TGTGCCAGCAGTGGAGGGCAGGTTTTTCCCGGGGAGCTGTTTTTT | CASSGGQVFPGELFF
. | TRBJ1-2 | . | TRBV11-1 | TGTGCCAGCAGCCCCCGCCAGGGATCCTCCCTTCGAGGCTACACCTTC | CASSPRQGSSLRGYTF
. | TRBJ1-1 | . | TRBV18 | TGTGCCAGCTCACCTGCAGGAGGGGACACTGAAGCTTTCTTT | CASSPAGGDTEAFF
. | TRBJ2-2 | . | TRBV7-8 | TGTGCCAGCAGCCTTGGCCCCGGGGAGCTGTTTTTT | CASSLGPGELFF
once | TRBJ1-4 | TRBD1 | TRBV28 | TGTGCCAGCAGTTCCCCGGGACAGGGTTTCGAAAAACTGTTTTTT | CASSSPGQGFEKLFF
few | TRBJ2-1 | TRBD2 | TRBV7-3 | TGTGCCAGCAGCTCCGCGGGGGGCTCCTACAATGAGCAGTTCTTC | CASSSAGGSYNEQFF
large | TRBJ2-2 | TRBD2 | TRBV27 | TGTGCCAGCAGTTTATCTAGCGGGGGGGTTGGCACCGGGGAGCTGTTTTTT | CASSLSSGGVGTGELFF
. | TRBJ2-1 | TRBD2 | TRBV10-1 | TGCGCCAGCAGCCCCGGGGGACTAGCGGGGGGATCCCAGTCCTACAATGAGCAGTTCTTC | CASSPGGLAGGSQSYNEQFF
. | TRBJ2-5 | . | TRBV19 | TGTGCCTCCGCGGAGAGGGAGACCCAGTACTTC | CASAERETQYF
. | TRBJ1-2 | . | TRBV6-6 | TGTGCCAGCAGTTACTGGGCTGGCTACACCTTC | CASSYWAGYTF
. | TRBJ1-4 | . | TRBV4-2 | TGTGCCAGCAGCCAAGGACAGTCGAATGAAAAACTGTTTTTT | CASSQGQSNEKLFF
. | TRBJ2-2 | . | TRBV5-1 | TGCGCCAGCCTCTTTGAGTTCACCGGGGAGCTGTTTTTT | CASLFEFTGELFF
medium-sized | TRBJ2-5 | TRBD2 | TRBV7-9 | TGTGCCAGCAGCACCGCGAGCGGGGGGATTCTGGAGACCCAGTACTTC | CASSTASGGILETQYF
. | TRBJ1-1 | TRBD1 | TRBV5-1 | TGCGCCAGCAGCTTACCCGACAGGGCGAAAGCTTTCTTT | CASSLPDRAKAFF
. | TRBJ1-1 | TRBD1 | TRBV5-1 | TGCGCCAGTGGACCGGGACAGGGGTTTTGGACTGAAGCTTTCTTT | CASGPGQGFWTEAFF
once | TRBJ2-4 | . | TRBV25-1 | TGTGCCAGCAGTGTTAAGCGAAACATTCAGTACTTC | CASSVKRNIQYF
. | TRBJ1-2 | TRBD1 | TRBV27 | TGTGCCAGCAGTCGCCGGGACAGGGGGCCAATAAACTATGGCTACACCTTC | CASSRRDRGPINYGYTF
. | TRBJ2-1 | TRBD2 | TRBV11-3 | TGTGCCAGCAGCCAAGGGACTAGCGGGGGCTCCTACAATGAGCAGTTCTTC | CASSQGTSGGSYNEQFF
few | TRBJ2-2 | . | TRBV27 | TGTGCCAGCAGCACCATAAACACCGGGGAGCTGTTTTTT | CASSTINTGELFF
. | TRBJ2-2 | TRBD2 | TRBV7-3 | TGTGCCAGCAGCTTAGGGGGACTAGCGGGGAACACCGGGGAGCTGTTTTTT | CASSLGGLAGNTGELFF
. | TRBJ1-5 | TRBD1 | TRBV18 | TGTGCCAGCTCTCGACAGGGGATAGAGGGGCAGCCCCAGCATTTT | CASSRQGIEGQPQHF
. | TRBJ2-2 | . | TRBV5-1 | TGCGCCAGCAGCTTGTCTGGGTCCTCAACAGGGACCGGGGAGCTGTTTTTT | CASSLSGSSTGTGELFF
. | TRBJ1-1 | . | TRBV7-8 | TGTGCCAGCAGCCGACGGGACGGTTTAGTTGCTTTCTTT | CASSRRDGLVAFF
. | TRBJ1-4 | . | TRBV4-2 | TGTGCCAGCAGCCAAGCTTTGTCAGGGCCCCTAGGATTCGTTTTT | CASSQALSGPLGFVF
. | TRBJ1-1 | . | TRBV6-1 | TGTGCCTCCTCACGGGTCACTGAAGCTTTCTTT | CASSRVTEAFF
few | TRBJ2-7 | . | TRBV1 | TGCACCAGCAGCCAAGATGGTACAGGGCCGCCAGGGGAGCAGTACTTC | CTSSQDGTGPPGEQYF
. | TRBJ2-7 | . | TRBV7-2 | TGTGCCAGCAGCTTAGGGTCCTACGAGCAGTACTTC | CASSLGSYEQYF
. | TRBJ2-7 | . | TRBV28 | TGTGCCAGCAGTTCACTCTACGAGCAGTACTTC | CASSSLYEQYF
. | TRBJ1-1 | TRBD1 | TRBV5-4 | TGTGCCAGCAGCTTGGCGGCAGGGGGAGGAGGCACTGAAGCTTTCTTT | CASSLAAGGGGTEAFF
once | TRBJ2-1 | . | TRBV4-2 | TGTGCCAGCAGCGCCCGGGGGGCTCCACTGGATGAGCAGTTCTTC | CASSARGAPLDEQFF
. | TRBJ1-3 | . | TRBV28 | TGTGCCAGCAGTTCACCAGCAGGGGGAAACACCATATATTTT | CASSSPAGGNTIYF
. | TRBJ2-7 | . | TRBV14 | TGTGCCAGCAGCCGGTATAAGCAGTACTTC | CASSRYKQYF